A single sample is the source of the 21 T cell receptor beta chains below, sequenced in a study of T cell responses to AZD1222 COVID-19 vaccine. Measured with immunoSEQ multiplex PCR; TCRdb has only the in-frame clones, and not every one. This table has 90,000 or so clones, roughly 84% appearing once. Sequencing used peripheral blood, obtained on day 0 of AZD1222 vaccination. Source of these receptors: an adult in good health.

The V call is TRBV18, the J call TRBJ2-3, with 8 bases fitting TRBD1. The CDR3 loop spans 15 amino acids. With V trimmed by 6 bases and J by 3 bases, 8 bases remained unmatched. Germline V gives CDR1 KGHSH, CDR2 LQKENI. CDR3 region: CASSSMDRVTDTQYF. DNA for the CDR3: TGTGCCAGCTCCTCCATGGACAGGGTGACAGATACGCAGTATTTT.

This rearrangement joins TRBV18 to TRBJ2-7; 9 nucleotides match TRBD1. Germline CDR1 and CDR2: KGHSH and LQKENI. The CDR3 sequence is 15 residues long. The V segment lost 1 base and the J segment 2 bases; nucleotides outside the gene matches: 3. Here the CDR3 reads CASSPRGTGTYEQYF. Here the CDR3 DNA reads TGTGCCAGCTCACCACGAGGGACAGGGACCTACGAGCAGTACTTC.

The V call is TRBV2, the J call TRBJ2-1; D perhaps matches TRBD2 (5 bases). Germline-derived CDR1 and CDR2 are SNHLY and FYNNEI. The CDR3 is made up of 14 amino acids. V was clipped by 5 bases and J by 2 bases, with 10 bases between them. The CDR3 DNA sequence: TGTGCCAGCAGTCTGGCGGGTACCTACAATGAGCAGTTCTTC. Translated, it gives CASSLAGTYNEQFF. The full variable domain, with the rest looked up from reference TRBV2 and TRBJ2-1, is EPEVTQTPSHQVTQMGQEVILRCVPISNHLYFYWYRQILGQKVEFLVSFYNNEISEKSEIFDDQFSVERPDGSNFTLKIRSTKLEDSAMYFCASSLAGTYNEQFFGPGTRLTVL.

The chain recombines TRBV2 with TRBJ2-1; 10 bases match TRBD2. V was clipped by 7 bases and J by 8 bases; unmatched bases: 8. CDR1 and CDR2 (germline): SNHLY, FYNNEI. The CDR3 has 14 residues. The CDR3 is CASTVAGGTYEQFF. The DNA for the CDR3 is TGTGCCAGCACCGTAGCGGGAGGTACCTATGAGCAGTTCTTC.

This CDR3 is CASSLRAINTEAFF. CDR3 sequence (DNA): TGTGCCAGCAGCTTAAGAGCCATAAACACTGAAGCTTTCTTT. The chain links TRBV7-3 to TRBJ1-1; D unresolved. Trimming stripped 1 base from V and 2 bases from J, with 8 bases between. Per germline, CDR1 SGHTA and CDR2 FQGTGA. The CDR3 is 14 amino acids.

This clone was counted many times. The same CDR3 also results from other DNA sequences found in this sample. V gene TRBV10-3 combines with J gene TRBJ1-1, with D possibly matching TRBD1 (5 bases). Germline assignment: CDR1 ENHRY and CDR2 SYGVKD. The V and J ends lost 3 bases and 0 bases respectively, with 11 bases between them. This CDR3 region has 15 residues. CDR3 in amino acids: CAISERGTVNTEAFF. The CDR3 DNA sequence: TGTGCCATCAGTGAAAGAGGGACGGTGAACACTGAAGCTTTCTTT.

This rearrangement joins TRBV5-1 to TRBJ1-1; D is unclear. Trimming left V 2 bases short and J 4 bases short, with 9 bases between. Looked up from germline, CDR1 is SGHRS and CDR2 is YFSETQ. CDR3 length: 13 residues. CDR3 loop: CASSFSGSTEAFF. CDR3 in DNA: TGCGCCAGCAGCTTTTCCGGGAGCACTGAAGCTTTCTTT.

The CDR3 nucleotides read TGTGCCAGCAGCGTAGCGGGACAGTTCAATCAGCCCCAGCATTTT. Protein sequence: CASSVAGQFNQPQHF. The J gene is TRBJ1-5, the V gene TRBV9, with TRBD1 identical over 7 bases. The germline gives CDR1 SGDLS, CDR2 YYNGEE. The CDR3 runs 15 residues. The V and J ends lost 0 bases and 3 bases, in that order; junction bases with no gene match: 3.

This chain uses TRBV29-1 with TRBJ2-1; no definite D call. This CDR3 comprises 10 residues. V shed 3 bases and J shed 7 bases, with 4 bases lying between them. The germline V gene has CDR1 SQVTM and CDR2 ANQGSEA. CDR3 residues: CSVDRNEQFF. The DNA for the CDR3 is TGCAGCGTTGATCGGAATGAGCAGTTCTTC.

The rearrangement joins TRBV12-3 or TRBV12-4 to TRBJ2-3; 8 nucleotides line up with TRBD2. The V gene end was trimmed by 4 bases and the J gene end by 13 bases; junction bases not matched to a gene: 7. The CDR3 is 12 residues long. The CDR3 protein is CASSSKLAVEYF. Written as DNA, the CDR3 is TGTGCCAGCAGTTCGAAACTAGCGGTGGAGTATTTT.

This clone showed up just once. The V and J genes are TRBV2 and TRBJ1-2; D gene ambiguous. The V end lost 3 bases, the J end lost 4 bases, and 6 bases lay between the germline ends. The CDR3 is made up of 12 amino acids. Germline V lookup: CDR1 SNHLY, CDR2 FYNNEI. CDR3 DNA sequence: TGTGCCAGCAGTGATCTAATCTATGGCTACACCTTC. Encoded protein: CASSDLIYGYTF.

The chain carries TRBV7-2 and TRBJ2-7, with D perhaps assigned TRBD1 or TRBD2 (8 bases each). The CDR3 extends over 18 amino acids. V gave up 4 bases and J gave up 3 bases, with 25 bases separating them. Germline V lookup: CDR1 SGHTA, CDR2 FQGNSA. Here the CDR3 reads CASSYKTGGGGTSYEQYF. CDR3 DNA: TGTGCCAGCAGCTACAAAACAGGGGGGGGAGGGACTAGCTACGAGCAGTACTTC.

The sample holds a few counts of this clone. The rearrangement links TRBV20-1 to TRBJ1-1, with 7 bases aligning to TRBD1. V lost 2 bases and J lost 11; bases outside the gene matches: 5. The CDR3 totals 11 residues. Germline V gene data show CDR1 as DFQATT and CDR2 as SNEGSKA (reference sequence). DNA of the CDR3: TGCAGTGCTAGATCACAGGGGCGCGCTTTCTTT. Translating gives CSARSQGRAFF.

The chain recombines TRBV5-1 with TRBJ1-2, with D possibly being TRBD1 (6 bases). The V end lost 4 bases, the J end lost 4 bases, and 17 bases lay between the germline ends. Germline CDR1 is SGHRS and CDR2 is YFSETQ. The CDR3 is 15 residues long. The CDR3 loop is CASSGSDSGVYGYTF. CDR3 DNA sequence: TGCGCCAGCAGCGGATCGGACAGCGGGGTCTATGGCTACACCTTC.

DNA of the CDR3: TGTGCCAGCAGCCAATTTCAGAACACCGGGGAGCTGTTTTTT. This encodes CASSQFQNTGELFF. The rearrangement joins TRBV14 to TRBJ2-2; no definite D call. Germline V gives CDR1 SGHDN, CDR2 FVKESK. The CDR3 is made up of 14 amino acids. Deletions cut 2 bases from V and 1 base from J, with 5 bases between.

CDR3 coding DNA: TGTGCCAGCTCCCCGGACAGGGTAAATGGCTACACCTTC. Its translation: CASSPDRVNGYTF. The chain links TRBV18 to TRBJ1-2, with 8 positions matching TRBD1. Germline lookup yields CDR1 KGHSH and CDR2 LQKENI. The trim removed 6 bases at V and 6 bases at J, leaving 6 bases unmatched. This CDR3 contains 13 residues.

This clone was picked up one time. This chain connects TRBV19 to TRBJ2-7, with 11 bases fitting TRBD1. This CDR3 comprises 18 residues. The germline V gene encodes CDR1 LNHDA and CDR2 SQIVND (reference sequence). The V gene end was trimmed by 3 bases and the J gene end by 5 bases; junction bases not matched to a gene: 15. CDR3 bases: TGTGCCAGTAGTATTTCGACTCCCAGGACAGGGGGCCGGAACGAGCAGTACTTC. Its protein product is CASSISTPRTGGRNEQYF.

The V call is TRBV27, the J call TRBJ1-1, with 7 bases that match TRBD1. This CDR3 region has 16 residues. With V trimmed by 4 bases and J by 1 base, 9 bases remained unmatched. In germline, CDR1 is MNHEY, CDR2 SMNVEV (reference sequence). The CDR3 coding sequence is TGTGCCAGCAGTTGGAACTACAGGGGACAGAACACTGAAGCTTTCTTT. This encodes CASSWNYRGQNTEAFF.

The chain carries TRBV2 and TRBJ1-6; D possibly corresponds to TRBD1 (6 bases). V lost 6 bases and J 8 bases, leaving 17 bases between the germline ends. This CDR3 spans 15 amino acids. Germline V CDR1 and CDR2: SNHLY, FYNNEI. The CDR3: CASRTRGFGDSPLHF. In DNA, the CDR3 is TGTGCCAGCAGGACAAGGGGGTTTGGTGATTCACCCCTCCACTTT.

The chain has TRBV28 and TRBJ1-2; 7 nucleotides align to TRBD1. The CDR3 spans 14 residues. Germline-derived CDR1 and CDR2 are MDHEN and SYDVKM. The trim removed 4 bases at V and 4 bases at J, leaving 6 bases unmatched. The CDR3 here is CASSSAGQLYGYTF. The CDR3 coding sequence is TGTGCCAGCAGTTCTGCGGGACAGCTCTATGGCTACACCTTC.

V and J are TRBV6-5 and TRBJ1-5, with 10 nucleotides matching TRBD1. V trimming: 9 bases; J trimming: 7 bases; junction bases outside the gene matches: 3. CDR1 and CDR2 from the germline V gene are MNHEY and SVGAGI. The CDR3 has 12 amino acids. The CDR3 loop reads CASDRGRQPQHF. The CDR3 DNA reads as TGTGCCAGTGACAGGGGGCGACAGCCCCAGCATTTT.